This TCR beta chain was profiled in a study of monozygotic twins with inflammatory bowel disease. TCRdb re-called the 5' RACE reads and shows each CDR3 protein once, DNA omitted. The sample has over 120,000 distinct CDR3 sequences. Germline values: CDR1 SGDLS, CDR2 YYNGEE. The CDR3 contains 13 residues. The gene calls are TRBV9 and TRBJ2-7; TCRdb returns TRBD1, unconfirmable since there is no DNA. The TCR was taken from a human donor with ulcerative colitis or Crohn's disease, or a healthy co-twin of an affected twin (not recorded which). Sequencing was performed on blood. This CDR3 is CASSAGDSYEQYF.